Each of the 9 T cell receptor beta chains below was sequenced from the same sample in a study of T cell responses to AZD1222 COVID-19 vaccine. Some clones are missing from TCRdb's copy, which holds only in-frame ones; the method was immunoSEQ multiplex PCR. The table lists approximately 60,000 clones, more than 70% of them singletons. Specimen: peripheral blood, collected on day 0 of AZD1222 vaccination. These receptors were obtained from an adult in good health.

The chain recombines TRBV29-1 with TRBJ1-1, with D unresolved. V was cut by 6 bases and J by 4 bases, with 12 bases left in between. CDR1 and CDR2 from the germline V gene are SQVTM and ANQGSEA. This CDR3 spans 12 amino acids. CDR3 sequence: CSVQSQATEAFF. As DNA, the CDR3 is TGCAGCGTGCAATCCCAAGCCACTGAAGCTTTCTTT.

This chain joins TRBV19 and TRBJ2-7; 7 bases agree with TRBD1. There are 14 residues in the CDR3. The V segment lost 4 bases and the J segment 3 bases; nucleotides outside the gene matches: 6. Looked up from germline, CDR1 is LNHDA and CDR2 is SQIVND (reference sequence). The CDR3 bases are TGTGCCAGTAGTAACAACAGGGGTGACTACGAGCAGTACTTC. Its protein product is CASSNNRGDYEQYF.

This clone came up a few times. The chain uses TRBV5-8 and TRBJ1-1, with a weak D call TRBD1 (5 bases). Germline CDR1 SGHTS, CDR2 YDEGEE. CDR3 size: 16 residues. V lost 2 bases to trimming and J lost 4 bases, with 18 bases between them. CDR3: CASSLMGEAEGTEAFF. CDR3 coding DNA: TGTGCCAGCAGCTTAATGGGGGAAGCCGAAGGCACTGAAGCTTTCTTT.

Details on this clone: This may be a read error: a much more frequent sequence differs by one nucleotide. The same CDR3 also results from other DNA sequences found in this sample. J is TRBJ2-1 and V is TRBV11-2, with D hard to call. CDR1 and CDR2 (germline): SGHAT, FQNNGV. Trimming stripped 1 base from V and 9 bases from J, with 4 bases between. The CDR3 has 11 residues. This CDR3 is CASSLGGEQFF. DNA for the CDR3: TGTGCCAGCAGCTTAGGAGGTGAGCAGTTCTTC.

The V call is TRBV3-1 (or the pseudogene TRBV3-2), the J call TRBJ1-2; 10 positions agree with TRBD1. The germline V gene encodes CDR1 LGHDT and CDR2 YNNKEL (reference sequence). With V trimmed by 1 base and J by 3 bases, 8 bases remained unmatched. The CDR3 spans 17 residues. The CDR3 spells CASSQAPGQGPHYGYTF. The CDR3, as DNA: TGTGCCAGCAGCCAAGCCCCGGGACAGGGGCCCCACTATGGCTACACCTTC.

The chain couples TRBV6-1 to TRBJ1-4, with D uncertain. CDR3 length: 15 amino acids. The ends were cut back, 0 bases at V and 5 bases at J, with 10 bases in the middle. The germline CDR1 and CDR2 sequences are MNHNS and SASEGT. CDR3 loop: CASSEAWLVNEKLFF. The CDR3 nucleotides are TGTGCCAGCAGTGAAGCGTGGCTAGTGAATGAAAAACTGTTTTTT.

The chain carries TRBV5-6 and TRBJ2-2; TRBD1 might be the D (7 bases). Trimming removed 3 bases at V and 2 bases at J, with 14 bases between. The CDR3 is made up of 16 amino acids. Germline CDR1 SGHDT, CDR2 YYEEEE. The CDR3 is CASSYRQGGNTGELFF. The CDR3 DNA follows: TGTGCCAGCAGCTATCGACAGGGAGGAAACACCGGGGAGCTGTTTTTT.

V usage is TRBV6-5 and J usage is TRBJ1-5; tentatively, D is TRBD1 (6 bases). The CDR3 runs 14 residues. Trimming pared 8 bases from V and 4 bases from J, leaving 15 bases between. Germline CDR1 reads MNHEY; CDR2 reads SVGAGI. CDR3 amino acids: CASSPDSRNQPQHF. As DNA, the CDR3 is TGTGCCAGCTCACCGGACAGCAGGAATCAGCCCCAGCATTTT.

This clone was detected once. The gene calls are TRBV6-2 or TRBV6-3 and TRBJ1-1; D remains unclear. V was trimmed by 5 bases and J by 8 bases, leaving 15 bases between them. The germline V gene has CDR1 MNHEY and CDR2 SVGEGT. The CDR3 is 13 amino acids. DNA of the CDR3: TGTGCCAGCAGTGAGCGGCAGGTGTCAGAAGCTTTCTTT. It encodes CASSERQVSEAFF.